A selection of T cell receptor beta chains follows, all from one sample in a study of T cell repertoires in cytomegalovirus infection. MiXCR, run by TCRdb on the reads, gives a single entry per CDR3 protein. The top ten hold approximately 18% of the sample, which has hundreds of thousands of distinct CDR3 sequences, approximately 33% seen once. These TCRs' antigens remain unknown. This sample comprised cultured PBMCs, obtained from culture after CMV antigen stimulation. These receptors were obtained from a human donor in good health (CMV status not recorded). Some clones in this sample may be carry-over from other donors' samples. CDR3s include the opening cysteine and the closing phenylalanine or tryptophan. A D gene is named only where the DNA matches it firmly.

d_gene	v_gene	j_gene	len	CDR3aa
TRBD2	TRBV7-9	TRBJ2-1	17	CASSQAASGGRNNEQFF
.	TRBV4-1	TRBJ1-1	14	CASSQGRTETEAFF
TRBD1	TRBV5-6	TRBJ1-2	14	CASSLYGTGAGYTF
.	TRBV4-2	TRBJ1-5	15	CASSQGARGDYQQHF
.	TRBV5-4	TRBJ2-4	13	CASSAGGKNIQYF
TRBD2	TRBV20-1	TRBJ2-1	14	CSARGTSGVNEQFF
.	TRBV6-5	TRBJ1-4	14	CASSSGTAAEKLFF
.	TRBV2	TRBJ2-4	14	CASTGQLGGNIQYF
.	TRBV27	TRBJ2-7	15	CASSTEVGRVHEQYF
.	TRBV4-3	TRBJ2-1	13	CASSLAIKLVQFF
TRBD2	TRBV6-2/TRBV6-3	TRBJ2-2	16	CASSDHSSGSAGELFF
TRBD2	TRBV6-8	TRBJ2-7	16	CASRPSVGLAGYEQYF
TRBD2	TRBV7-9	TRBJ2-3	14	CASTPGLATDTQYF
.	TRBV7-6	TRBJ1-4	14	CASSFERGTEKLFF
TRBD1	TRBV19	TRBJ1-2	15	CASSSDRLSMGGYTF
TRBD1	TRBV6-5	TRBJ1-5	15	CASSSAPGQDQPQHF
.	TRBV7-2	TRBJ2-3	16	CASSLVPGGSTDTQYF
.	TRBV7-9	TRBJ1-2	13	CASSRDITYGYTF
TRBD1	TRBV11-2	TRBJ2-3	18	CASSFDAWGQGAQDTQYF
.	TRBV6-2/TRBV6-3	TRBJ1-5	13	CASRRTGMEAQHF
.	TRBV20-1	TRBJ1-2	13	CSARRQTSYGYTF
.	TRBV2	TRBJ1-4	15	CASSFVRTTNEKLFF
TRBD1	TRBV7-9	TRBJ2-7	15	CASSLGTGVFYEQYF
TRBD1	TRBV2	TRBJ1-5	15	CASSADRGLNQPQHF
TRBD1	TRBV28	TRBJ1-5	16	CASSPRQGRGGQPQHF
TRBD2	TRBV2	TRBJ2-3	16	CASRGLAGSSADTQYF
TRBD1	TRBV7-2	TRBJ1-6	17	CASSLGPGQGFRSPLHF
.	TRBV7-2	TRBJ2-6	15	CASSRRGSGANVLTF
.	TRBV7-6	TRBJ2-7	15	CASSGSRASPYEQYF
.	TRBV5-5	TRBJ2-1	18	CASSSPLRRGPSNNEQFF
.	TRBV18	TRBJ2-3	16	CASSPTSVGRTDTQYF
.	TRBV10-3	TRBJ1-1	13	CAITLQGDTEAFF
TRBD1	TRBV7-2	TRBJ2-7	14	CASSEGTGYYEQYF
TRBD2	TRBV28	TRBJ2-7	15	CASSSRGRALDEQYF
.	TRBV7-2	TRBJ2-3	14	CASSPGSSQDTQYF
TRBD1	TRBV7-2	TRBJ1-5	15	CASSPRTGGGQPQHF
TRBD1	TRBV2	TRBJ1-1	15	CASTRTGGGYTEAFF
TRBD1	TRBV6-1	TRBJ1-5	15	CASRGQTYGNQPQHF
TRBD2	TRBV5-4	TRBJ2-1	15	CASSSLGLAGGPLIF
TRBD1	TRBV5-1	TRBJ2-7	15	CASSSSGGGIYEQYF
.	TRBV18	TRBJ2-7	14	CASSPDSGRDEQYF
TRBD1	TRBV7-9	TRBJ2-4	16	CASSRSRDRDKNIQYF
TRBD1	TRBV27	TRBJ1-1	16	CASSHRDRGWNTEAFF
TRBD2	TRBV11-3	TRBJ2-5	13	CASSLGGLAGQYF
TRBD2	TRBV6-1	TRBJ2-5	16	CASSESPASGQETQYF